The 31 T cell receptor beta chains below were found in one sample sequenced in a study. Via MiXCR, TCRdb re-called the 5' RACE reads, giving one row per CDR3 protein. The table includes about 11,000 distinct CDR3 sequences, around 49% detected once. Sequenced sample: tumor-infiltrating naive CD4+ T cells sorted from the breast tumor. Subset of the sample: naive CD4+ T cells, CD4+CD45RA+CD25-. These receptors were collected from a female donor with breast cancer.

The chain uses TRBV6-2 or TRBV6-3 and TRBJ2-3; 11 bases line up with TRBD2. V lost 8 bases and J lost 3; bases outside the gene matches: 4. The V gene's germline CDR1 is MNHEY and CDR2 SVGEGT. This CDR3 comprises 14 residues. The CDR3 nucleotides are TGTGCCAGCGGGACTAGCGGAAGTACAGATACGCAGTATTTT. It codes for CASGTSGSTDTQYF.

The rearrangement joins TRBV20-1 to TRBJ2-2; 11 nucleotides match TRBD2. CDR1 and CDR2 (germline): DFQATT, SNEGSKA (reference sequence). V gave up 3 bases and J gave up 6 bases; unmatched junction bases: 15. The CDR3 is made up of 18 amino acids. CDR3 coding DNA: TGCAGTGCTAGCTTAAAACAGTTAGCGGGAGGGACGTCCGGGGAGCTGTTTTTT. It is translated as CSASLKQLAGGTSGELFF.

The count of this clonotype is one. The chain has TRBV20-1 and TRBJ2-7, with TRBD2 matching 10 bases. The CDR3 has 15 amino acids. Germline assignment: CDR1 DFQATT and CDR2 SNEGSKA (reference sequence). Unmatched junction bases numbered 8, after V lost 0 bases and J lost 6 bases. The CDR3 loop is CSARDGASGSSEQYF. The CDR3 DNA follows: TGCAGTGCTAGAGATGGGGCTAGCGGGAGTTCCGAGCAGTACTTC.

The chain is built from TRBV5-5 and TRBJ2-1; no reliable D call. Trimming left V 0 bases short and J 6 bases short, with 4 bases between. The CDR3 length is 12 residues. CDR1 and CDR2 from the germline V gene are SGHKS and YYEKEE (reference sequence). The CDR3 region has the DNA TGTGCCAGCAGCTTGGATATCAATGAGCAGTTCTTC. Its translation is CASSLDINEQFF.

The V call is TRBV6-1, the J call TRBJ2-1, with D perhaps TRBD1 (5 bases). V dropped 0 bases and J dropped 9 bases, with 9 bases sitting between them. Looked up from germline, CDR1 is MNHNS and CDR2 is SASEGT. The CDR3 covers 13 residues. CDR3 loop: CASSEAGPAEQFF. The DNA of the CDR3 is TGTGCCAGCAGTGAAGCGGGGCCGGCTGAGCAGTTCTTC.

The chain employs TRBV11-2 and TRBJ2-3; 11 bases agree with TRBD1. Germline CDR1 SGHAT, CDR2 FQNNGV. The CDR3 is made up of 15 amino acids. J was trimmed by 7 bases and V by 6 bases; bases with no gene match: 9. CDR3 residues: CASRKSWDRGYTQYF. CDR3 sequence (DNA): TGTGCCAGCAGGAAGAGTTGGGACAGGGGGTATACGCAGTATTTT.

There are a few counts of this clonotype. This sequence joins TRBV6-1 and TRBJ2-1; the D gene is possibly TRBD2 (6 bases). V lost 3 bases and J lost 12, with 9 bases in between. The V gene's germline CDR1 is MNHNS and CDR2 SASEGT. The CDR3 extends over 11 amino acids. The CDR3 DNA reads as TGTGCCAGCAGTGAGGGACTCCCGCAGTTCTTC. Its protein is CASSEGLPQFF.

This clonotype was seen only a few times. The genes are TRBV5-1 and TRBJ2-5, with 9 bases aligning to TRBD2. The CDR3 covers 16 residues. V was clipped by 5 bases and J by 7 bases; unmatched bases: 15. Germline values: CDR1 SGHRS, CDR2 YFSETQ. CDR3 DNA: TGCGCCAGCAGATCAAGCGGGAGGACCCCGTCTGGGACCCAGTACTTC. This gives the protein CASRSSGRTPSGTQYF.

The chain carries TRBV4-1 and TRBJ1-4; D is uncertain. V lost 8 bases and J lost 5, with 12 bases in between. CDR1 and CDR2 (germline): MGHRA, YSYEKL. The CDR3 has 13 amino acids. The DNA for the CDR3 is TGCGCCAGCGGCCGCCTGAAAAATGAAAAACTGTTTTTT. Translation: CASGRLKNEKLFF.

This clonotype was counted a single time. The rearrangement links TRBV7-2 to TRBJ1-1, with D perhaps matching TRBD1 (5 bases). V lost 5 bases to trimming and J lost 7 bases, with 17 bases between them. Germline V gene data show CDR1 as SGHTA and CDR2 as FQGNSA. The CDR3 spans 14 residues. The CDR3 coding sequence is TGTGCCAGCAGCCAGAAGGGGACGCTTTATGAAGCTTTCTTT. Translating gives CASSQKGTLYEAFF.

The chain uses TRBV24-1 and TRBJ1-5; a weak D match, TRBD1 (6 bases). The CDR3 loop spans 13 amino acids. CDR1 and CDR2 from the germline V gene are KGHDR and SFDVKD. V was clipped by 4 bases and J by 10 bases, with 13 bases between them. The CDR3 loop is CATSEGTFLPQHF. CDR3 nucleotides: TGTGCCACCAGTGAAGGGACATTCCTACCCCAGCATTTT.

This clonotype has only a few counts. The rearrangement joins TRBV29-1 to TRBJ2-1; a weak D match, TRBD2 (7 bases). Germline assignment: CDR1 SQVTM and CDR2 ANQGSEA. The CDR3 extends over 14 amino acids. Trimming took 4 bases from V and 7 from J, leaving 17 bases between them. The CDR3 DNA sequence: TGCAGCGTTGTGATCACACAGGGAGGGAATGAGCAGTTCTTC. This gives the protein CSVVITQGGNEQFF.

The chain employs TRBV7-2 and TRBJ2-7; 10 nucleotides agree with TRBD1. Germline V CDR1 and CDR2: SGHTA, FQGNSA. This CDR3 spans 15 amino acids. V trimming: 3 bases; J trimming: 3 bases; junction bases outside the gene matches: 5. The chain's CDR3 is CASSFKTGGYYEQYF. The CDR3 DNA reads as TGTGCCAGCAGCTTCAAGACAGGGGGCTACTACGAGCAGTACTTC.

On this clonotype itself: One end of the junction varies from germline; a read error may be responsible. The chain couples TRBV7-6 to TRBJ1-1; D unresolved. Germline V gene sequence: CDR1 SGHVS, CDR2 FNYEAQ. CDR3 length equals 14 residues. The CDR3, as DNA: TGTGCCAGCAGCCCCGCTGGCGGGAACACTGGAGCTTTCTTT. It yields the protein CASSPAGGNTGAFF.

This clonotype has a handful of counts. J is TRBJ1-2 and V is TRBV10-3; the match to TRBD1 covers 10 bases. This CDR3 comprises 15 residues. Losses at the gene ends were 7 bases for V and 7 bases for J; bases not matched to a gene: 12. Germline V gene sequence: CDR1 ENHRY, CDR2 SYGVKD. DNA for the CDR3: TGTGCCATCAACGCGGGGACAGGGGCGGGGAGTGGCTACACCTTC. Protein: CAINAGTGAGSGYTF.

This clonotype was seen more than once but under ten times. The chain uses TRBV20-1 and TRBJ2-7, with 11 bases fitting TRBD2. Losses at the gene ends were 2 bases for V and 2 bases for J; bases not matched to a gene: 2. CDR1 and CDR2 (germline): DFQATT, SNEGSKA (reference sequence). The CDR3 sequence is 14 residues long. CDR3 region: CSARPLAGAYEQYF. The CDR3 nucleotides read TGCAGTGCTAGACCACTAGCGGGAGCCTACGAGCAGTACTTC.

As regards this clonotype: At one end the junction does not follow the germline gene, possibly because of a read error. V gene TRBV6-6 combines with J gene TRBJ2-6, with a weak D call TRBD2 (6 bases). The CDR3 spans 17 residues. The germline CDR1 and CDR2 sequences are MNHNY and SVGAGI (reference sequence). The CDR3 DNA reads TGTGCCAGCAGTATCCCGCGCCGGGGGACTGGGGGCAACGTCCTGACTTTC. This encodes CASSIPRRGTGGNVLTF.

This clonotype has more than one count but fewer than ten. V gene TRBV6-5 combines with J gene TRBJ1-6; D not resolved. Germline values: CDR1 MNHEY, CDR2 SVGAGI. The CDR3 is 15 amino acids. V was pared by 9 bases and J by 6 bases, with 18 bases between. The CDR3, as DNA: TGTGCCAGTATCTGGGGAGCACGATCTAATTCACCCCTCCACTTT. It specifies CASIWGARSNSPLHF.

In nucleotides, the CDR3 is TGCGCCAGCAGCCAAGTGGGGGTTAGCACAGATACGCAGTATTTT. Encoded protein: CASSQVGVSTDTQYF. V is TRBV4-3 and J is TRBJ2-3; D tentatively fits TRBD1 or TRBD2 (5 bases each). This CDR3 spans 15 amino acids. The V and J ends lost 1 base and 0 bases respectively, with 8 bases between them. From germline, CDR1 is LGHNA and CDR2 YSLEER.

The chain employs TRBV20-1 and TRBJ2-1; 10 bases align to TRBD2. Germline V gene data show CDR1 as DFQATT and CDR2 as SNEGSKA (reference sequence). The CDR3 has 16 residues. V dropped 0 bases and J dropped 7; count of bases not matched to a gene: 9. The CDR3 region has the DNA TGCAGTGCTAGAGATATGAGCGGGAGGGCCCGGAATGAGCAGTTCTTC. As protein: CSARDMSGRARNEQFF.

This clonotype is medium-sized (0.01 to 0.1%) within its sample. The chain joins TRBV20-1 to TRBJ2-1; 8 nucleotides line up with TRBD2. Germline assignment: CDR1 DFQATT and CDR2 SNEGSKA (reference sequence). The trim removed 6 bases at V and 1 base at J, leaving 8 bases unmatched. The length of the CDR3 is 15 residues. Written as DNA, the CDR3 is TGCAGTGCCGAGGTCACTAGCGGATCCTACAATGAGCAGTTCTTC. Amino acid sequence: CSAEVTSGSYNEQFF.

Within the sample, this clonotype is medium-sized. The chain combines TRBV6-5 with TRBJ2-3; 10 bases fit TRBD1. The ends lost 6 bases at V and 4 bases at J; junction bases unmatched: 4. Germline V lookup: CDR1 MNHEY, CDR2 SVGAGI. There are 14 residues in the CDR3. CDR3 nucleotides: TGTGCCAGCAGAAGGGGGACAGGGGCAGATACGCAGTATTTT. Translated, it gives CASRRGTGADTQYF.

This clonotype has only a few counts. The CDR3 nucleotides read TGCAGCGTTAAAGCGGGAGGGGGTGAGCAGTTCTTC. Translating gives CSVKAGGGEQFF. The chain links TRBV29-1 to TRBJ2-1; TRBD2 agrees at 10 bases. From germline, CDR1 is SQVTM and CDR2 ANQGSEA. V lost 5 bases to trimming and J lost 9 bases; unmatched junction nucleotides: 4. The CDR3 length is 12 residues.

This clonotype has a handful of counts. The chain recombines TRBV20-1 with TRBJ2-1, with 8 bases that match TRBD2. The ends lost 3 bases at V and 5 bases at J; junction bases unmatched: 9. The V gene's germline CDR1 is DFQATT and CDR2 SNEGSKA (reference sequence). This CDR3 region has 15 residues. CDR3 amino acids: CSARAGGTTHNEQFF. In DNA form, the CDR3 reads TGCAGTGCTAGGGCGGGGGGAACCACTCACAATGAGCAGTTCTTC.

The chain recombines TRBV12-3 or TRBV12-4 with TRBJ2-5; tentatively, D is TRBD2 (7 bases). The CDR3 totals 13 residues. Trimming removed 4 bases at V and 5 bases at J, with 11 bases between. The CDR3 DNA follows: TGTGCCAGCAGTTGGGGGGGCAGGGAGACCCAGTACTTC. This codes for CASSWGGRETQYF.

The J gene is TRBJ2-1, the V gene TRBV5-1; 8 nucleotides align to TRBD2. Per germline, CDR1 SGHRS and CDR2 YFSETQ. The CDR3 is 16 residues long. V lost 6 bases and J lost 7; bases outside the gene matches: 15. CDR3 protein: CASTPSRGGATNEQFF. DNA of the CDR3: TGCGCCAGCACTCCAAGCCGGGGGGGGGCCACGAATGAGCAGTTCTTC. Based on the CDR3 plus reference TRBV5-1 and TRBJ2-1, the full variable domain is KAGVTQTPRYLIKTRGQQVTLSCSPISGHRSVSWYQQTPGQGLQFLFEYFSETQRNKGNFPGRFSGRQFSNSRSEMNVSTLELGDSALYLCASTPSRGGATNEQFFGPGTRLTVL.

The chain uses TRBV20-1 and TRBJ2-1, with TRBD2 as a possible D gene (6 bases). The germline V gene has CDR1 DFQATT and CDR2 SNEGSKA (reference sequence). The CDR3 runs to 11 residues. The V end was cut by 6 bases, the J end by 5 bases, with 8 bases between. This chain's CDR3 is CSAQRDNEQFF. The CDR3 coding sequence is TGCAGTGCCCAGCGGGACAATGAGCAGTTCTTC.

This chain links TRBV25-1 with TRBJ2-3; D is perhaps TRBD2 (6 bases). Trimming stripped 1 base from V and 2 bases from J, with 10 bases between. The CDR3 is 15 amino acids. The germline V gene has CDR1 MGHDK and CDR2 SYGVNS. The CDR3 sequence: CASSELGGATDTQYF. Here the CDR3 DNA reads TGTGCCAGCAGTGAATTGGGGGGAGCCACAGATACGCAGTATTTT. The full variable domain, with the rest looked up from reference TRBV25-1 and TRBJ2-3, is EADIYQTPRYLVIGTGKKITLECSQTMGHDKMYWYQQDPGMELHLIHYSYGVNSTEKGDLSSESTVSRIRTEHFPLTLESARPSHTSQYLCASSELGGATDTQYFGPGTRLTVL.

This clonotype occurred a few times. The chain couples TRBV4-1 to TRBJ2-7; no definite D call. The CDR3 totals 13 residues. V lost 0 bases and J 3 bases, leaving 6 bases between the germline ends. CDR1 MGHRA and CDR2 YSYEKL come from the germline V gene. The CDR3 bases are TGCGCCAGCAGCCAAGATCGTGGCTACGAGCAGTACTTC. Residues: CASSQDRGYEQYF.

The rearrangement links TRBV7-8 to TRBJ2-3; 10 bases fit TRBD2. Germline V lookup: CDR1 SGHVS, CDR2 FQNEAQ. The CDR3 runs to 17 residues. Trimming cost V 5 bases and J 2 bases; bases outside gene matches: 10. CDR3 in DNA: TGTGCCAGCAGCCTTCGGACTAGCGGAGGTGACACAGATACGCAGTATTTT. It specifies CASSLRTSGGDTDTQYF. Variable domain in full (rest from reference TRBV7-8 and TRBJ2-3): GAGVSQSPRYKVAKRGQDVALRCDPISGHVSLFWYQQALGQGPEFLTYFQNEAQLDKSGLPSDRFFAERPEGSVSTLKIQRTQQEDSAVYLCASSLRTSGGDTDTQYFGPGTRLTVL.

This clonotype came up a few times. The V call is TRBV3-1, the J call TRBJ2-7; the D gene is possibly TRBD2 (6 bases). The length of the CDR3 is 14 residues. V lost 4 bases and J 0 bases, leaving 10 bases between the germline ends. Germline assignment: CDR1 LGHDT and CDR2 YNNKEL (reference sequence). The CDR3 sequence is CASSPSGLSYEQYF. CDR3 in DNA: TGTGCCAGCAGCCCCTCGGGACTCTCCTACGAGCAGTACTTC.